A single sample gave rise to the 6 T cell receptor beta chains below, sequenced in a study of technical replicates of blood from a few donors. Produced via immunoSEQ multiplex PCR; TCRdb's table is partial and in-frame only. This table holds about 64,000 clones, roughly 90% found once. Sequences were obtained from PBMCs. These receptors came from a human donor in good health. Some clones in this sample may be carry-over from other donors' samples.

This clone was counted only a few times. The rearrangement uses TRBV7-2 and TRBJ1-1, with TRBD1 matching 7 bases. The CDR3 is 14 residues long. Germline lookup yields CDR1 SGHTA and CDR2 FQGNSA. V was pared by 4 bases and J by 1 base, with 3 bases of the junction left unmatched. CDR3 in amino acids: CASSSGQRNTEAFF. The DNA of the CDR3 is TGTGCCAGCAGCTCGGGACAGCGGAACACTGAAGCTTTCTTT. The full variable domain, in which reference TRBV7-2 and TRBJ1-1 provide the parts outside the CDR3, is GAGVSQSPSNKVTEKGKDVELRCDPISGHTALYWYRQSLGQGLEFLIYFQGNSAPDKSGLPSDRFSAERTGGSVSTLTIQRTQQEDSAVYLCASSSGQRNTEAFFGQGTRLTVV.

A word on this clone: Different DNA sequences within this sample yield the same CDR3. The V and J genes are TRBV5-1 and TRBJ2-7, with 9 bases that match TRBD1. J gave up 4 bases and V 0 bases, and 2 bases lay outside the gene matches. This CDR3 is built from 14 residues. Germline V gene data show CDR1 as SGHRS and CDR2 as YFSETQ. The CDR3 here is CASSLGQGGYEQYF. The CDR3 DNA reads TGCGCCAGCAGCTTGGGACAGGGGGGGTACGAGCAGTACTTC.

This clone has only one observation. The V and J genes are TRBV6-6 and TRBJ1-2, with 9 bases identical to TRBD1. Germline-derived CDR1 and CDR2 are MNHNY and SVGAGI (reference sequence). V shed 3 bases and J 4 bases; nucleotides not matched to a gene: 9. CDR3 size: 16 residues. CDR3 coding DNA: TGTGCCAGCAGTTATGTGGGGCCGGGACAGGGCTATGGCTACACCTTC. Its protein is CASSYVGPGQGYGYTF.

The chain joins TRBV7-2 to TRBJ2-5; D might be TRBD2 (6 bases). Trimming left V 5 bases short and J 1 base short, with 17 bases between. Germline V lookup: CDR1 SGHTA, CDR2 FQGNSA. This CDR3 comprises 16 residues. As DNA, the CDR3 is TGTGCCAGCAGCGCCCAGCCCGGGAGAATCCAAGAGACCCAGTACTTC. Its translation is CASSAQPGRIQETQYF.

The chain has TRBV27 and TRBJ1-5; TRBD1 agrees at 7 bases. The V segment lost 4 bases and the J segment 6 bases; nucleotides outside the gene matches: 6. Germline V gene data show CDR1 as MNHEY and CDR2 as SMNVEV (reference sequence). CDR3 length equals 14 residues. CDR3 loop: CASSSDRRAQPQHF. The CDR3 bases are TGTGCCAGCAGTTCGGACAGGAGGGCTCAGCCCCAGCATTTT.

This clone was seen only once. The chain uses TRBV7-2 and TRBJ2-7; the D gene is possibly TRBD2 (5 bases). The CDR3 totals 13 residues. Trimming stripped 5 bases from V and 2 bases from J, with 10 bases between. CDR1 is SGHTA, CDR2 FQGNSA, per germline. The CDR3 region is CASSRTGAYEQYF. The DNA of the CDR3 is TGTGCCAGCAGCAGAACCGGGGCCTACGAGCAGTACTTC.